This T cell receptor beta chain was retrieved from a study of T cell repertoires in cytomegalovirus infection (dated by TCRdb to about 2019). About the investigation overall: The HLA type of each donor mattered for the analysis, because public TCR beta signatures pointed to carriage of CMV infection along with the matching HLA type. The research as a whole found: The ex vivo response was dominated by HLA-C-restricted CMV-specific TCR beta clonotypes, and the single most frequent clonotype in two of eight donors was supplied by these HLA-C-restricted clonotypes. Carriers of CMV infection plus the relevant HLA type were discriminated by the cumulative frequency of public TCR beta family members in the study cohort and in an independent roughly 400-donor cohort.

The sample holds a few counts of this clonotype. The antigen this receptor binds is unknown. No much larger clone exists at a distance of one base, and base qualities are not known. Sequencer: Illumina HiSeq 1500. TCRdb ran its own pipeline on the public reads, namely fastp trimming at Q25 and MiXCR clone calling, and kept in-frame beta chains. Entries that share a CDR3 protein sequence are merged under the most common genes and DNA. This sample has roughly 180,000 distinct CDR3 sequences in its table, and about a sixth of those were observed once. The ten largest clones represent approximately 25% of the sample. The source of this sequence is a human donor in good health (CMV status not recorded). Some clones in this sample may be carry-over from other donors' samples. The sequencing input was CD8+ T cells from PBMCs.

The nucleotides read TGTGCCAGCAGCTCCTCTCAAGGACAGCCCTATGGCTACACCTTC. Its translation is CASSSSQGQPYGYTF. This receptor chain uses TRBV7-6 and TRBJ1-2; 6 matching bases give a weak D call of TRBD1. Taken from cysteine to phenylalanine, the CDR3 has 15 residues. CDR3 DNA only is kept here, 45 bases in frame from base 1. Between the V and J ends, shortened by 4 bases and 4 bases respectively, the junction contains 16 bases. Looking up the germline V gene yields CDR1 SGHVS and CDR2 FNYEAQ.